A selection of T cell receptor beta chains follows, all from one sample in a study of spatial heterogeneity in lung cancer. TCRdb redid the calling of the 5' RACE reads with MiXCR, one entry per CDR3 protein. The sample yields 25,000 to 30,000 distinct CDR3 sequences, around 5.9% seen once. The specimen was PBMCs, collected at follow-up. The receptor set was obtained from a male donor with early-stage non-small cell lung cancer. Each CDR3 is given with its conserved first and last residue. The order of the fields is V gene, J gene, CDR3 protein.

>TRBV11-2|TRBJ2-3
CASSPRDPTDTQYF
>TRBV12-3/TRBV12-4|TRBJ2-1
CASSPNRGYNEQFF
>TRBV7-9|TRBJ2-7
CASSLGESIYEQYF
>TRBV6-2/TRBV6-3|TRBJ2-3
CASRAGDGTDTQYF
>TRBV10-3|TRBJ2-1
CAISGLAGNEQFF
>TRBV15|TRBJ1-6
CATSRLDMGTYNSPLHF
>TRBV27|TRBJ2-7
CASSTGQGNSYEQYF
>TRBV7-9|TRBJ1-1
CASSLERTEAFF
>TRBV7-2|TRBJ2-1
CASGRFNEQFF
>TRBV7-2|TRBJ1-1
CASSPGQNTEAFF
>TRBV4-3|TRBJ1-1
CASSQDGMENTEAFF
>TRBV20-1|TRBJ2-3
CSAKGQSRADTQYF
>TRBV20-1|TRBJ2-3
CSARRASGGFEDTQYF
>TRBV7-8|TRBJ1-2
CASSFDRGVYGYTF
>TRBV7-8|TRBJ2-7
CASSLIVAQSSYEQYF
>TRBV12-3/TRBV12-4|TRBJ1-2
CASTATRGQGLNYGYTF
>TRBV11-3|TRBJ2-5
CASSSIMEETQYF
>TRBV7-8|TRBJ1-4
CASSFPRGSGSELFF
>TRBV23-1|TRBJ1-2
CASSVTGKYGYTF
>TRBV7-2|TRBJ1-1
CASSPDVGRSAEAFF
>TRBV18|TRBJ2-5
CASSSSWDSLLQETQYF
>TRBV30|TRBJ2-6
CAWSLGTGEVLTF
>TRBV5-1|TRBJ2-5
CASSYGPGRAETQYF
>TRBV4-1|TRBJ1-1
CASSQSGTVNTEAFF
>TRBV27|TRBJ1-2
CASSDSQGAWGYTF
>TRBV6-2/TRBV6-3|TRBJ2-7
CASSYGQCAEQYF
>TRBV20-1|TRBJ2-7
CSAREGFTGNEQYF
>TRBV6-6|TRBJ1-4
CASSYLGQGGEKLFF
>TRBV28|TRBJ2-3
CALLRLDTQYF
>TRBV5-1|TRBJ1-5
CASSLGDLPGQPQHF
>TRBV9|TRBJ2-1
CASNLGRGSYNEQFF
>TRBV5-1|TRBJ1-2
CASSLGQGKGYGYTF
>TRBV6-2/TRBV6-3|TRBJ1-1
CASSLAGLREAFF
>TRBV5-4|TRBJ2-5
CASSGGGAGQETQYF
>TRBV2|TRBJ1-5
CASSGTAFSNQPQHF
>TRBV18|TRBJ2-7
CASSLTTDSYEQYF
>TRBV12-3/TRBV12-4|TRBJ2-5
CASSFGGIAETQYF
>TRBV6-2/TRBV6-3|TRBJ1-2
CASTYGRNYGYTF
>TRBV4-2|TRBJ2-5
CASSLDLQGLGRRETQYF
>TRBV4-2|TRBJ2-2
CASSLAGGSSTGELFF
>TRBV10-3|TRBJ1-5
CAIAPGGSDQPQHF
>TRBV12-3/TRBV12-4|TRBJ1-3
CASSLAATGNTIYF
>TRBV6-2/TRBV6-3|TRBJ1-3
CASRPGAINSGNTIYF
>TRBV27|TRBJ2-3
CASSLSRGAIDTQYF
>TRBV7-9|TRBJ2-3
CASSRGQGTDTQYF
>TRBV24-1|TRBJ2-5
CATSDPGQSGGETQYF
>TRBV20-1|TRBJ1-3
CSARDGDGGNTIYF
>TRBV14|TRBJ1-3
CASSLSRFSGNTIYF
>TRBV11-2|TRBJ1-6
CASNRSGGYNSPLHF
>TRBV19|TRBJ2-1
CASSANRPPEGNEQFF
>TRBV6-5|TRBJ1-3
CASSYGGSRGNTIYF
>TRBV7-2|TRBJ2-3
CASSLARAPDTQYF
>TRBV7-2|TRBJ2-4
CASTRDRNIQYF
>TRBV7-6|TRBJ2-7
CASSPGTGGYEQYF
>TRBV18|TRBJ2-3
CASSSSGVSTDTQYF
>TRBV7-9|TRBJ2-2
CASSPIAGELFF
>TRBV24-1|TRBJ2-3
CATSSTSGSTNTDTQYF
>TRBV20-1|TRBJ2-5
CSARGGSETQYF
>TRBV6-1|TRBJ2-3
CASSIQGLADTQYF